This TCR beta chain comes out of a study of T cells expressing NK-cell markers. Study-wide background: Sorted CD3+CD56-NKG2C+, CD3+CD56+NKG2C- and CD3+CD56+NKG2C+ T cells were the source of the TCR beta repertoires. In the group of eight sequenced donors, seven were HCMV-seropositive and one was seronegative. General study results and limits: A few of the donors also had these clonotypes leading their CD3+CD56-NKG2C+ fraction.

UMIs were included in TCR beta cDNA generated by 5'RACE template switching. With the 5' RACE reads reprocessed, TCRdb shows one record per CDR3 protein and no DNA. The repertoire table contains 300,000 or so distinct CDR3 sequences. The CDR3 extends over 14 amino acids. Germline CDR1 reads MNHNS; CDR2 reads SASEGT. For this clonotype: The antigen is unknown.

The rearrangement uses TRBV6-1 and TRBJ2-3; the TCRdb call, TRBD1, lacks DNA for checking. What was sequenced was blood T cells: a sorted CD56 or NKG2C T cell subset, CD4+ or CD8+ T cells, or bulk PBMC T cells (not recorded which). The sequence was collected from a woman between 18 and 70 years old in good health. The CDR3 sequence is CASSFDRVSDTQYF.